What follows are 2 T cell receptor beta chains derived from one specimen sequenced in a study of CD8 T cells in Susac syndrome. RNA totalling about 0.45 to 1 ug underwent reverse transcription with random hexamers. TCRdb re-called the immunoSEQ multiplex PCR reads through MiXCR, storing one row per CDR3 protein. This sample has a few hundred thousand distinct CDR3 sequences; approximately 85% occur once, and the top ten carry approximately 0.12%. Sample: CD8+ T cells from PBMCs. These receptors all come from a human donor with multiple sclerosis.

The chain joins TRBV7-9 to TRBJ2-1; 8 nucleotides match TRBD2. Per germline, CDR1 SEHNR and CDR2 FQNEAQ (reference sequence). The CDR3 totals 19 residues. The V gene end was trimmed by 4 bases and the J gene end by 1 base; junction bases not matched to a gene: 15. The CDR3 is CASSSIAGNTELSYNEQFF. The CDR3 region has the DNA TGTGCCAGCAGCTCTATAGCGGGAAATACCGAACTTTCCTACAATGAGCAGTTCTTC.

This sequence joins TRBV30 and TRBJ1-1; 9 nucleotides align to TRBD1. With 0 bases clipped from V and 4 bases from J, the junction kept 9 bases outside the gene matches. Germline V CDR1 and CDR2: GTSNPN, SVGIG (reference sequence). The CDR3 extends over 16 amino acids. CDR3: CAWSVTGGLMGTEAFF. Written as DNA, the CDR3 is TGTGCCTGGAGTGTGACAGGGGGGCTCATGGGCACTGAAGCTTTCTTT.